Each of the 3 T cell receptor beta chains below was sequenced from the same sample in a study of vaccination and CD4 T cells after COVID-19. The study sequenced cultured CD4+ T cell DNA using the Oncomine TCR Beta short-read assay. TCRdb reanalysed the PCR reads using MiXCR and keeps one entry per CDR3 protein. In the table there are roughly 25,000 distinct CDR3 sequences, more than 25% of which are singletons. Time point defined: late sampling 161 to 241 days after vaccination in a few convalescent patients. Treatment indicated: roughly 11-day PBMC culture with coronavirus spike peptide pools or control peptides (ViraFEST assay). Which antigens these TCRs recognize remains unknown. Specimen: CD4+ T cells from blood, cultured in vitro, collected about 7 months after SARS-CoV-2 vaccination. The origin of the receptors is a human donor who had recovered from COVID-19.

V and J are TRBV6-2 or TRBV6-3 and TRBJ2-3; 7 nucleotides agree with TRBD2. J lost 7 bases, V lost 6 bases, and 7 bases had no gene match. CDR3 length: 13 amino acids. Germline CDR1 MNHEY, CDR2 SVGEGT. The chain's CDR3 is CASRRTSYHTQYF. For the CDR3, the DNA is TGTGCCAGCAGGAGGACTAGTTACCATACGCAGTATTTT.

This chain links TRBV7-8 with TRBJ1-2; D gene uncertain. Germline V gene sequence: CDR1 SGHVS, CDR2 FQNEAQ. This CDR3 comprises 13 residues. V lost 0 bases, J lost 8 bases, and 10 bases lay in between. This chain's CDR3 is CASSLAPGRGYTF. The DNA for the CDR3 is TGTGCCAGCAGCTTAGCGCCCGGCCGCGGCTACACCTTC. The variable domain in full, with the rest retrieved from reference TRBV7-8 and TRBJ1-2, is GAGVSQSPRYKVAKRGQDVALRCDPISGHVSLFWYQQALGQGPEFLTYFQNEAQLDKSGLPSDRFFAERPEGSVSTLKIQRTQQEDSAVYLCASSLAPGRGYTFGSGTRLTVV.

For the CDR3, the DNA is TGTGCCAGCAGCTTGGGTTTGGGACAGGCCTACGAGCAGTACTTC. It yields the protein CASSLGLGQAYEQYF. This rearrangement joins TRBV5-4 to TRBJ2-7; 8 nucleotides match TRBD1. Germline values: CDR1 SGHNT, CDR2 YYREEE (reference sequence). The CDR3 consists of 15 residues. V dropped 0 bases and J dropped 2; count of bases not matched to a gene: 4.